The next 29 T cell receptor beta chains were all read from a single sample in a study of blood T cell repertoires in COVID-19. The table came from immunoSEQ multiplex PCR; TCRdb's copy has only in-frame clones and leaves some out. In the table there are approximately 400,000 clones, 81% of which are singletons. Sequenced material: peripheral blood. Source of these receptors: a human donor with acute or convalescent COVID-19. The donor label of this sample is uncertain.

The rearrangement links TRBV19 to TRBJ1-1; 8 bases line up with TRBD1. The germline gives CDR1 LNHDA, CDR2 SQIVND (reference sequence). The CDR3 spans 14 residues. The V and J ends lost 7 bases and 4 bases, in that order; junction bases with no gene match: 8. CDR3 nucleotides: TGTGCCAGTACCCTGACAGGGGCGCGCACTGAAGCTTTCTTT. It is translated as CASTLTGARTEAFF.

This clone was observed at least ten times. The DNA of the CDR3 is TGCGCCAGCAGCACCGGACAGGGGGCTGGAGAGCAGTTCTTC. This sequence encodes CASSTGQGAGEQFF. The rearrangement uses TRBV5-1 and TRBJ2-1; 11 bases match TRBD1. The CDR3 totals 14 residues. J lost 10 bases, V lost 4 bases, and 7 bases had no gene match. From germline, CDR1 is SGHRS and CDR2 YFSETQ.

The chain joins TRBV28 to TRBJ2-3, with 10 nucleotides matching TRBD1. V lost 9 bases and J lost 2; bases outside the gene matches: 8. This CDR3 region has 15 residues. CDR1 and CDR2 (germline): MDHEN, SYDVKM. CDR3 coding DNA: TGTGCCAGTGAGGGACAGGGGTTTTCCACAGATACGCAGTATTTT. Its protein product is CASEGQGFSTDTQYF.

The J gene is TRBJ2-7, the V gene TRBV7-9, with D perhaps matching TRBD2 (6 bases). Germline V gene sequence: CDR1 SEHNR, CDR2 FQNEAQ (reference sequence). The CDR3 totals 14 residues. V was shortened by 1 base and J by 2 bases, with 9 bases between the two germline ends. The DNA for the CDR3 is TGTGCCAGCAGCTTAGATGGCGGGACCTACGAGCAGTACTTC. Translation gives CASSLDGGTYEQYF.

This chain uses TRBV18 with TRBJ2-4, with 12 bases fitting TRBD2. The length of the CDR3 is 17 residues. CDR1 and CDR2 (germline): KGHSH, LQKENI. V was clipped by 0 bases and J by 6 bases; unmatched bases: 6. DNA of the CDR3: TGTGCCAGCTCACCACCGGCTAGCGGGAGGGTTGGAAACATTCAGTACTTC. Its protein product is CASSPPASGRVGNIQYF. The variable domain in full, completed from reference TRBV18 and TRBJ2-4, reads NAGVMQNPRHLVRRRGQEARLRCSPMKGHSHVYWYRQLPEEGLKFMVYLQKENIIDESGMPKERFSAEFPKEGPSILRIQQVVRGDSAAYFCASSPPASGRVGNIQYFGAGTRLSVL.

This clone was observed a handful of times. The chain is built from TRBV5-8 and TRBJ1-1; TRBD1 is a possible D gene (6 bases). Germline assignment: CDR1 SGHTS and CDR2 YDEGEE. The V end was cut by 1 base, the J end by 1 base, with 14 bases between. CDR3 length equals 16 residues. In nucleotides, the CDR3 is TGTGCCAGCAGCTTGCTCCTAAGGACAGAGAACACTGAAGCTTTCTTT. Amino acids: CASSLLLRTENTEAFF.

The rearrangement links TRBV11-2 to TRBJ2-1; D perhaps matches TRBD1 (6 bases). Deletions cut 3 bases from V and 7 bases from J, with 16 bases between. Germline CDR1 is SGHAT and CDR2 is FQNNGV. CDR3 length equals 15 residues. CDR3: CASSFQSTGRNEQFF. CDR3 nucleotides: TGTGCCAGCAGCTTCCAATCTACAGGGAGAAATGAGCAGTTCTTC.

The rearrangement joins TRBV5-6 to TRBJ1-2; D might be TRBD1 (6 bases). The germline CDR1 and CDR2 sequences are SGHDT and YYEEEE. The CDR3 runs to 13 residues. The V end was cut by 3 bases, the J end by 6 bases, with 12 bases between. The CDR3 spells CASSSQGLDGYTF. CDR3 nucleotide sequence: TGTGCCAGCAGCTCACAGGGTTTGGATGGCTACACCTTC. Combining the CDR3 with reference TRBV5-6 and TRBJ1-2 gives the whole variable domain DAGVTQSPTHLIKTRGQQVTLRCSPKSGHDTVSWYQQALGQGPQFIFQYYEEEERQRGNFPDRFSGHQFPNYSSELNVNALLLGDSALYLCASSSQGLDGYTFGSGTRLTVV.

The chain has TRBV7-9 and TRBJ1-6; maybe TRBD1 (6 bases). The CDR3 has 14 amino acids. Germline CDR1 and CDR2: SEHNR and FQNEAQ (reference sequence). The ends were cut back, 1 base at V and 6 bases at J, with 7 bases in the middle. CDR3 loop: CASSLGTANSPLHF. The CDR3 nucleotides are TGTGCCAGCAGCTTAGGGACAGCTAATTCACCCCTCCACTTT.

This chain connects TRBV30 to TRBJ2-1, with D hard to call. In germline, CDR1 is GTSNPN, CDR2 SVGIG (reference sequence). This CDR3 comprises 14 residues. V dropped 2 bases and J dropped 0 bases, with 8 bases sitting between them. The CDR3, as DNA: TGTGCCTGGAGTCGCTGGCTCTCCTACAATGAGCAGTTCTTC. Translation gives CAWSRWLSYNEQFF.

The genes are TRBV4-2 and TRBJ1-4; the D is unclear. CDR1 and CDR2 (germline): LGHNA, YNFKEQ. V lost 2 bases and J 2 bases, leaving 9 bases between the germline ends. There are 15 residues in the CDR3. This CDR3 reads CASSQPGSTNEKLFF. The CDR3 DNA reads TGTGCCAGCAGCCAACCGGGATCTACTAATGAAAAACTGTTTTTT.

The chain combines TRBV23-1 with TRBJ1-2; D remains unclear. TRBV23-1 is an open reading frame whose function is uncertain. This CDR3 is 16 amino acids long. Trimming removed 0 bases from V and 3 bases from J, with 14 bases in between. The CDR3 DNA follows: TGCGCCAGCAGTCAATCCACATCCCAAGAGGACTATGGCTACACCTTC. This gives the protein CASSQSTSQEDYGYTF.

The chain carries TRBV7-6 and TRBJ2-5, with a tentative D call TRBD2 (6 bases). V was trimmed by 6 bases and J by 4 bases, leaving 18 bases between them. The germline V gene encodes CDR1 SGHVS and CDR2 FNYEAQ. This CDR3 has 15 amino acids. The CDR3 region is CASRTMGLASETQYF. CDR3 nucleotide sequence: TGTGCCAGCAGGACCATGGGGCTAGCGTCAGAGACCCAGTACTTC.

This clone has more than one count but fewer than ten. CDR3 region: CASTGLAANTGELFF. CDR3 nucleotides: TGTGCCAGTACCGGGCTAGCGGCGAACACCGGGGAGCTGTTTTTT. The genes are TRBV19 and TRBJ2-2; 7 bases align to TRBD2. CDR3 length equals 15 residues. Germline trimming cut 7 bases from V and 0 bases from J; bases unmatched to any gene: 5. In germline, CDR1 is LNHDA, CDR2 SQIVND (reference sequence).

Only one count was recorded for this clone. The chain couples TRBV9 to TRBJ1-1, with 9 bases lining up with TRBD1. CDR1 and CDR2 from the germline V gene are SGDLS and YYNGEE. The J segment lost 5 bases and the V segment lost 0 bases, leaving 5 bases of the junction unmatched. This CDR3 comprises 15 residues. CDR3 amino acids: CASSVELDRGTEAFF. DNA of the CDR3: TGTGCCAGCAGCGTAGAGTTGGACAGGGGTACTGAAGCTTTCTTT. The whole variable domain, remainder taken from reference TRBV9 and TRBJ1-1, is DSGVTQTPKHLITATGQRVTLRCSPRSGDLSVYWYQQSLDQGLQFLIQYYNGEERAKGNILERFSAQQFPDLHSELNLSSLELGDSALYFCASSVELDRGTEAFFGQGTRLTVV.

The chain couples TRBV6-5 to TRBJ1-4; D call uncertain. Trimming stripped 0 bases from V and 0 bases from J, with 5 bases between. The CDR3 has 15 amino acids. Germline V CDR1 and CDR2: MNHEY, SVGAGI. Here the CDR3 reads CASSYSPATNEKLFF. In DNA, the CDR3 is TGTGCCAGCAGTTACTCGCCAGCAACTAATGAAAAACTGTTTTTT.

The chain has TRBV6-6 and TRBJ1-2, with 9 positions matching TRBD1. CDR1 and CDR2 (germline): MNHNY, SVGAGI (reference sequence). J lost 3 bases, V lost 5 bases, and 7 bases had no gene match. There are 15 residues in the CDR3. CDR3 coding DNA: TGTGCCAGCAGTCTAACACAGGGGGCTGACTATGGCTACACCTTC. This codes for CASSLTQGADYGYTF.

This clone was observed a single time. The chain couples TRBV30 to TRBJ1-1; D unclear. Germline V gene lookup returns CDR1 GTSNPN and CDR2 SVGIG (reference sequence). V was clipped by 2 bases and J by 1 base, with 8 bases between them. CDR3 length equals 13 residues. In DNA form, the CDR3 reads TGTGCCTGGAGTTTGAACAGGAACACTGAAGCTTTCTTT. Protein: CAWSLNRNTEAFF.

This CDR3 is CASSSGTREQYF. The CDR3, as DNA: TGTGCCAGTAGTAGCGGGACGAGGGAGCAGTACTTC. V gene TRBV19 combines with J gene TRBJ2-7, with D perhaps matching TRBD2 (6 bases). From germline, CDR1 is LNHDA and CDR2 SQIVND (reference sequence). V lost 4 bases and J 7 bases, leaving 11 bases between the germline ends. This CDR3 is 12 amino acids long. The variable domain in full, completed from reference TRBV19 and TRBJ2-7, reads DGGITQSPKYLFRKEGQNVTLSCEQNLNHDAMYWYRQDPGQGLRLIYYSQIVNDFQKGDIAEGYSVSREKKESFPLTVTSAQKNPTAFYLCASSSGTREQYFGPGTRLTVT.

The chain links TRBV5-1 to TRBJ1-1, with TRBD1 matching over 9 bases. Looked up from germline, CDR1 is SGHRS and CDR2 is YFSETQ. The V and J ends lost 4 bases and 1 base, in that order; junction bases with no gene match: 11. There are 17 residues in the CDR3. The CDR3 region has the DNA TGCGCCAGCAGCACCCGGGGGGACAGGGTGACGAACACTGAAGCTTTCTTT. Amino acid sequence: CASSTRGDRVTNTEAFF.

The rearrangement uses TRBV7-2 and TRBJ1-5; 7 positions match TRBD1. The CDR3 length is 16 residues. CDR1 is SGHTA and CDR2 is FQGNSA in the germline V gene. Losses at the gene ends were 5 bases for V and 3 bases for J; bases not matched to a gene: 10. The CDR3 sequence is CASSQGDRGYNQPQHF. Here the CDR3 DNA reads TGTGCCAGCAGCCAGGGGGACCGGGGTTACAATCAGCCCCAGCATTTT.

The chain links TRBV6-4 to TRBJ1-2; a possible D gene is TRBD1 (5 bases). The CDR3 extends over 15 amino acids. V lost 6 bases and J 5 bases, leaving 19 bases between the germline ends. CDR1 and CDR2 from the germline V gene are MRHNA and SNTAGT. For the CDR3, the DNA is TGTGCCAGCAGCAAAGAACCAGGGATAGGATATGGCTACACCTTC. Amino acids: CASSKEPGIGYGYTF.

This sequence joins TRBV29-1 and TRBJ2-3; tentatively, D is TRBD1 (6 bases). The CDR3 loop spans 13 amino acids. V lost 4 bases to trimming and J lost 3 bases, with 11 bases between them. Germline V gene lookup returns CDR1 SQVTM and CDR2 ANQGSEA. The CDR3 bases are TGCAGCGTTGCAGGGGTTCCTACAGATACGCAGTATTTT. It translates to CSVAGVPTDTQYF.

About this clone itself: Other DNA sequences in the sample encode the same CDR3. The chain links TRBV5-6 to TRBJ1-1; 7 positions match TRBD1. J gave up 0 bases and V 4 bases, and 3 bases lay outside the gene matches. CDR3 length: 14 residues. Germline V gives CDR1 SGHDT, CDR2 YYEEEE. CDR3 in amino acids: CASSLGQVNTEAFF. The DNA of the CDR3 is TGTGCCAGCAGCCTCGGACAGGTGAACACTGAAGCTTTCTTT.

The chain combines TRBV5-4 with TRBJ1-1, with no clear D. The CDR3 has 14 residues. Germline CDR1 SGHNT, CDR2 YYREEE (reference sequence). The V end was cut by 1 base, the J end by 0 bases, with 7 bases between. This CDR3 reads CASSLYSLNTEAFF. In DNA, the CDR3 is TGTGCCAGCAGCTTGTATAGCCTGAACACTGAAGCTTTCTTT.

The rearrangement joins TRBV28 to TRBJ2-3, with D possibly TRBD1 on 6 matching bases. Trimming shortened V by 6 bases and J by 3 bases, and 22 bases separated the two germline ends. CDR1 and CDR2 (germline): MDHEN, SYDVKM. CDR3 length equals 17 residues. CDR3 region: CASRAKTGLSLTDTQYF. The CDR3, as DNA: TGTGCCAGCAGAGCAAAAACAGGGCTGTCTTTGACAGATACGCAGTATTTT.

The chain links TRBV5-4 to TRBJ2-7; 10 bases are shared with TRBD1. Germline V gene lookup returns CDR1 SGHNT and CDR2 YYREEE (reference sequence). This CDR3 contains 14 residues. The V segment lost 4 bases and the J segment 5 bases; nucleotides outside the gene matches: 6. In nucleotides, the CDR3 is TGTGCCAGCAGCCTGACAGGGGGCCGGGACGAGCAGTACTTC. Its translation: CASSLTGGRDEQYF.

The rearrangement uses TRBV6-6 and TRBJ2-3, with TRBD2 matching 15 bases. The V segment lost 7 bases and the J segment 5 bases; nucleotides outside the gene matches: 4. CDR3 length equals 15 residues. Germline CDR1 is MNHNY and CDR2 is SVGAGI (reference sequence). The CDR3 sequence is CASIGTSGGLDTQYF. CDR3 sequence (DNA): TGTGCCAGCATAGGGACTAGCGGGGGGTTAGATACGCAGTATTTT.

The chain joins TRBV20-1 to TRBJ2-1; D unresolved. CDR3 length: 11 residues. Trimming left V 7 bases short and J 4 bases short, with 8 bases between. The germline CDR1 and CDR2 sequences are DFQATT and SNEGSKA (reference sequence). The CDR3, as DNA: TGCAGTGGTGAAGAGTACAATGAGCAGTTCTTC. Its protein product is CSGEEYNEQFF.